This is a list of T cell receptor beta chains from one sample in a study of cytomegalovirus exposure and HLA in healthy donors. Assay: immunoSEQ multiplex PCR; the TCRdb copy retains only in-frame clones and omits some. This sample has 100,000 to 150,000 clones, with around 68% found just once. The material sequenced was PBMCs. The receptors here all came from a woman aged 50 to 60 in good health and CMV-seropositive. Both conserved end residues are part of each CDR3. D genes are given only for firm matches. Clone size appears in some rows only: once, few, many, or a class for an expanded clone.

TGTGCCAGCAGCCGACAGGGCGGGGAGACCCAGTACTTC,CASSRQGGETQYF,TRBV9,TRBJ2-5,few,TRBD1
TGTGCCAGCAGCTTGGACAGGCTCACTGAAGCTTTCTTT,CASSLDRLTEAFF,TRBV5-4,TRBJ1-1,NA,NA
TGTGCCAGCAGTTACCTTAGGGGTGAAGCTTTCTTT,CASSYLRGEAFF,TRBV6-5,TRBJ1-1,once,NA
TGTGCTAGTGGTTTAATAGACAGGCCCAATCAGCCCCAGCATTTT,CASGLIDRPNQPQHF,TRBV12-5,TRBJ1-5,NA,NA
TGTGCCAGCAGCCAAGATGAGACAGCTTACTATGGCTACACCTTC,CASSQDETAYYGYTF,TRBV4-2,TRBJ1-2,NA,NA
TGTGCCAGTAGGGATCCAGGGGACAATGAGCAGTTCTTC,CASRDPGDNEQFF,TRBV19,TRBJ2-1,NA,NA
TGTGCCAGCAGCCACCTGGGACTAGCGGGAGATAATGAGCAGTTCTTC,CASSHLGLAGDNEQFF,TRBV4-2,TRBJ2-1,NA,TRBD2
TGCGCCAGCAGCCAAGTAAGCGTGAGCACAGATACGCAGTATTTT,CASSQVSVSTDTQYF,TRBV4-3,TRBJ2-3,once,NA
TGTGCCAGCAGCTTCGGTGGGGCCAACGTCCTGACTTTC,CASSFGGANVLTF,TRBV7-2,TRBJ2-6,NA,NA
TGTGCCAGCTCGGGGGGACAGGGTAAGGATTCACCCCTCCACTTT,CASSGGQGKDSPLHF,TRBV18,TRBJ1-6,NA,TRBD1
TGCGCCAGCAGCAAAGGGTCGGGGGGCGATGAAAAACTGTTTTTT,CASSKGSGGDEKLFF,TRBV4-3,TRBJ1-4,NA,NA
TGCGCCAGCTCCATCACTGACAGGGCGGGATATGGCTACACCTTC,CASSITDRAGYGYTF,TRBV4-3,TRBJ1-2,NA,TRBD1
TGTGCCAGCTCACCACCGGCAGGAAGGAGCGGCACTGAAGCTTTCTTT,CASSPPAGRSGTEAFF,TRBV18,TRBJ1-1,NA,NA
TGTGCCAGCAGCTTACCGGGACAGGTGGGGAACACTGAAGCTTTCTTT,CASSLPGQVGNTEAFF,TRBV7-9,TRBJ1-1,NA,TRBD1
TGTGCCAGTAGTAACAGGCCAGATACGCAGTATTTT,CASSNRPDTQYF,TRBV19,TRBJ2-3,few,NA
TGTGCCAGCAGCAGCACAGGGATCGAGCAGTACTTC,CASSSTGIEQYF,TRBV28,TRBJ2-7,NA,NA
TGTGCCAGCAGCTTAGTTCCAGGGTACGGTAGCAATCAGCCCCAGCATTTT,CASSLVPGYGSNQPQHF,TRBV7-9,TRBJ1-5,NA,NA
TGTGCCAGCACCAAGCCCGGGACAGGGGTTTCCTACGAGCAGTACTTC,CASTKPGTGVSYEQYF,TRBV28,TRBJ2-7,NA,TRBD1
TGTGCCAGCAGGTCACAGGGTGGATCCAAAAACATTCAGTACTTC,CASRSQGGSKNIQYF,TRBV28,TRBJ2-4,NA,NA
TGTGCCAGCTCACCACAAAGACAGGGGAACACTGAAGCTTTCTTT,CASSPQRQGNTEAFF,TRBV18,TRBJ1-1,NA,TRBD1
TGTGCCAGCAGCTTATTACAGGGACGGTCGAACACTGAAGCTTTCTTT,CASSLLQGRSNTEAFF,TRBV7-8,TRBJ1-1,few,NA
TGTGCCAGCAGCTCTGGGGGACAGGACTACGAGCAGTACTTC,CASSSGGQDYEQYF,TRBV7-9,TRBJ2-7,NA,TRBD1
TGCAGCGTTGTGTTGGGCCAGTCCTACGAGCAGTACTTC,CSVVLGQSYEQYF,TRBV29-1,TRBJ2-7,NA,NA
TGTGCCAGTAGTATAGTGGGAGGTGAAGCTTTCTTT,CASSIVGGEAFF,TRBV19,TRBJ1-1,NA,NA
TGTGCCAGCAGCTTAACAGGGATTAATGAAAAACTGTTTTTT,CASSLTGINEKLFF,TRBV7-9,TRBJ1-4,NA,NA
TGTGCCAGCAGTGACAGGAGAGACACTGAAGCTTTCTTT,CASSDRRDTEAFF,TRBV28,TRBJ1-1,few,NA
TGTGCCAGCAGCCAGGATAGCGGGGGGGGAGAGACCCAGTACTTC,CASSQDSGGGETQYF,TRBV4-2,TRBJ2-5,few,TRBD2